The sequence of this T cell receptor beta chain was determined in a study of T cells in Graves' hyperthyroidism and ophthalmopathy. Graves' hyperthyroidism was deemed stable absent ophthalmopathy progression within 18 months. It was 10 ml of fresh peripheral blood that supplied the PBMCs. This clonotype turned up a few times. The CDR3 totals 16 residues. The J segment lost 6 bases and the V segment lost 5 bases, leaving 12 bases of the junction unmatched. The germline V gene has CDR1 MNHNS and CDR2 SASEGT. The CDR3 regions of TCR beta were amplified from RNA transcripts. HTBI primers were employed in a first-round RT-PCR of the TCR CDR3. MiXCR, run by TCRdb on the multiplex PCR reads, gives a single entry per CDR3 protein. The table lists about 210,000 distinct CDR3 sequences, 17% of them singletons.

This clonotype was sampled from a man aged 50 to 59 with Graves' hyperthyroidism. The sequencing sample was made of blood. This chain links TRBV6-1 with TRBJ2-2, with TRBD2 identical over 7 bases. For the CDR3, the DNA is TGTGCCAGCAGTTCCCGGGGCGGGAGAATCCCCGGGGAGCTGTTTTTT. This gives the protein CASSSRGGRIPGELFF.